Following are 25 T cell receptor beta chains from one sample sequenced in a study of T cell responses to AZD1222 COVID-19 vaccine. Assay: immunoSEQ multiplex PCR; the TCRdb copy retains only in-frame clones and omits some. The table has 95,000 to 150,000 clones, 65% to 90% seen once. The sequencing here drew on peripheral blood, taken on day 0 of AZD1222 vaccination. Receptors were obtained from an adult in good health.

The chain joins TRBV2 to TRBJ2-7; TRBD2 matches 7 bases. CDR3 size: 15 residues. The V gene's germline CDR1 is SNHLY and CDR2 FYNNEI. Trimming at V came to 4 bases and at J to 1 base, leaving 7 bases not matched to a gene. CDR3 protein: CASSARQGGSYEQYF. In DNA form, the CDR3 reads TGTGCCAGCAGTGCCCGCCAGGGAGGGTCCTACGAGCAGTACTTC.

As to this clone: Other DNA variants within this sample encode the same CDR3. The rearrangement uses TRBV6-5 and TRBJ1-1; TRBD1 is a possible D gene (6 bases). The CDR3 is 11 amino acids. CDR1 is MNHEY and CDR2 is SVGAGI in the germline V gene. V was clipped by 6 bases and J by 8 bases, with 10 bases between them. As DNA, the CDR3 is TGTGCCAGCAGGCATACAGGGGAAGCTTTCTTT. Amino acid sequence: CASRHTGEAFF.

This chain uses TRBV19 with TRBJ2-2; D is ambiguous. V was pared by 3 bases and J by 4 bases, with 9 bases between. The CDR3 is made up of 14 amino acids. Germline V gene sequence: CDR1 LNHDA, CDR2 SQIVND (reference sequence). The CDR3 reads CASSISLSTGELFF. Here the CDR3 DNA reads TGTGCCAGTAGTATCTCCTTGTCCACCGGGGAGCTGTTTTTT.

This clone was seen many times. The chain uses TRBV29-1 and TRBJ1-3; D may be TRBD1 (5 bases). This CDR3 has 14 amino acids. CDR1 and CDR2 from the germline V gene are SQVTM and ANQGSEA. The V and J ends lost 4 bases and 0 bases respectively, with 10 bases between them. This CDR3 reads CSVVEGSSGNTIYF. In DNA, the CDR3 is TGCAGCGTTGTTGAGGGGAGCTCTGGAAACACCATATATTTT.

The rearrangement uses TRBV4-2 and TRBJ2-1, with TRBD2 identical over 8 bases. Germline assignment: CDR1 LGHNA and CDR2 YNFKEQ. This CDR3 has 13 residues. V trimming: 4 bases; J trimming: 9 bases; junction bases outside the gene matches: 5. CDR3 loop: CASSPGGASEQFF. The CDR3 DNA follows: TGTGCCAGCAGCCCGGGGGGGGCCAGTGAGCAGTTCTTC.

The chain combines TRBV11-2 with TRBJ2-7, with 8 bases identical to TRBD2. V lost 5 bases to trimming and J lost 7 bases; unmatched junction nucleotides: 13. This CDR3 spans 15 amino acids. Germline V gives CDR1 SGHAT, CDR2 FQNNGV. The CDR3 region is CASSPPGLGNGEQYF. The CDR3 nucleotides are TGTGCCAGCAGCCCGCCGGGACTAGGGAACGGGGAGCAGTACTTC.

This chain connects TRBV28 to TRBJ2-1, with a weak D call TRBD2 (5 bases). Trimming stripped 2 bases from V and 6 bases from J, with 14 bases between. The CDR3 has 15 residues. CDR1 MDHEN and CDR2 SYDVKM come from the germline V gene. CDR3 in amino acids: CASSLPPGSGNEQFF. In DNA form, the CDR3 reads TGTGCCAGCAGTTTACCCCCGGGGTCAGGCAATGAGCAGTTCTTC.

The rearrangement links TRBV6-6 to TRBJ2-7; the D gene is possibly TRBD2 (6 bases). Trimming stripped 3 bases from V and 2 bases from J, with 11 bases between. The CDR3 has 14 amino acids. Per the germline V gene, CDR1 is MNHNY and CDR2 is SVGAGI (reference sequence). CDR3 in amino acids: CASSYGGRTYEQYF. The CDR3 nucleotides read TGTGCCAGCAGTTATGGGGGGAGGACCTACGAGCAGTACTTC.

The CDR3 DNA reads TGTGCCAGCAGTGAAAGGACAGTTAGCACAGATACGCAGTATTTT. This gives the protein CASSERTVSTDTQYF. The V call is TRBV6-1, the J call TRBJ2-3; tentative D call: TRBD1 (6 bases). The CDR3 consists of 15 residues. Germline CDR1 reads MNHNS; CDR2 reads SASEGT. V was pared by 2 bases and J by 0 bases, with 9 bases between.

This sequence joins TRBV5-5 and TRBJ2-2; tentatively, D is TRBD1 (6 bases). The germline V gene has CDR1 SGHKS and CDR2 YYEKEE (reference sequence). The CDR3 is made up of 16 amino acids. Trimming pared 4 bases from V and 4 bases from J, leaving 17 bases between. In DNA, the CDR3 is TGTGCCAGCAGCGGAATACGACAGGAGCCCACCGGGGAGCTGTTTTTT. It is translated as CASSGIRQEPTGELFF.

The rearrangement links TRBV3-1 (or the pseudogene TRBV3-2) to TRBJ2-2; D gene uncertain. The CDR3 sequence is 14 residues long. Germline lookup yields CDR1 LGHDT and CDR2 YNNKEL (reference sequence). V was trimmed by 1 base and J by 2 bases, leaving 5 bases between them. CDR3 residues: CASSQVGNTGELFF. The CDR3 nucleotides read TGTGCCAGCAGCCAAGTGGGAAACACCGGGGAGCTGTTTTTT.

The chain recombines TRBV5-5 with TRBJ2-7; D is perhaps TRBD2 (7 bases). Germline V gives CDR1 SGHKS, CDR2 YYEKEE (reference sequence). This CDR3 has 13 amino acids. Between the trimmed V and J ends, which lost 2 bases and 4 bases, there was a span of 10 bases. CDR3 coding DNA: TGTGCCAGCAGCTTCGGGGGGCAATACGAGCAGTACTTC. As protein: CASSFGGQYEQYF.

V gene TRBV9 combines with J gene TRBJ2-1, with a tentative D call TRBD1 (6 bases). Germline V gene sequence: CDR1 SGDLS, CDR2 YYNGEE. The CDR3 totals 13 residues. V was cut by 3 bases and J by 7 bases, with 11 bases left in between. The CDR3 spells CASSGSRGNEQFF. CDR3 DNA sequence: TGTGCCAGCAGCGGATCCAGGGGTAATGAGCAGTTCTTC.

This clone was picked up one time. The chain couples TRBV5-1 to TRBJ2-3, with D unresolved. V was shortened by 4 bases and J by 0 bases, with 9 bases between the two germline ends. The CDR3 is 14 amino acids. The germline V gene encodes CDR1 SGHRS and CDR2 YFSETQ. CDR3 DNA sequence: TGCGCCAGCAGCACCCCGGCCAGCACAGATACGCAGTATTTT. Translated, it gives CASSTPASTDTQYF.

The chain is built from TRBV9 and TRBJ2-3; D may correspond to TRBD1 or TRBD2 (6 bases each). The CDR3 length is 17 residues. V lost 4 bases to trimming and J lost 4 bases, with 22 bases between them. Germline-derived CDR1 and CDR2 are SGDLS and YYNGEE. Written as DNA, the CDR3 is TGTGCCAGCAGCCCCCCCCCTCGGGGGCAGGTGGCAGATACGCAGTATTTT. This gives the protein CASSPPPRGQVADTQYF.

This chain connects TRBV6-4 to TRBJ1-2, with 7 positions matching TRBD1. The CDR3 length is 13 residues. CDR1 and CDR2 from the germline V gene are MRHNA and SNTAGT. Trimming cost V 1 base and J 7 bases; bases outside gene matches: 3. The CDR3, as DNA: TGTGCCAGCAGTGACTTTGGGACAGCTGGCTACACCTTC. The encoded protein is CASSDFGTAGYTF.

The chain joins TRBV30 to TRBJ1-2; D is possibly TRBD1 (6 bases). There are 12 residues in the CDR3. Looked up from germline, CDR1 is GTSNPN and CDR2 is SVGIG (reference sequence). Trimming pared 0 bases from V and 4 bases from J, leaving 6 bases between. The CDR3 DNA reads as TGTGCCTGGAGTGTGGACAGCTATGGCTACACCTTC. It specifies CAWSVDSYGYTF.

This rearrangement joins TRBV11-3 to TRBJ2-1; 9 bases fit TRBD1. Germline V lookup: CDR1 SGHNT, CDR2 YENEEA. V dropped 5 bases and J dropped 6; count of bases not matched to a gene: 8. The CDR3 runs to 15 residues. The CDR3 is CASSRRTGAVNEQFF. CDR3 in DNA: TGTGCCAGCAGCCGCAGGACAGGGGCGGTCAATGAGCAGTTCTTC.

The rearrangement uses TRBV3-1 (or the pseudogene TRBV3-2) and TRBJ2-1; D gene ambiguous. V shed 0 bases and J shed 3 bases, with 9 bases lying between them. CDR1 and CDR2 (germline): LGHDT, YNNKEL (reference sequence). This CDR3 spans 15 amino acids. The CDR3 protein is CASSQDLIHYNEQFF. CDR3 sequence (DNA): TGTGCCAGCAGCCAAGATCTAATCCACTACAATGAGCAGTTCTTC.

The rearrangement joins TRBV18 to TRBJ2-5; D possibly corresponds to TRBD2 (5 bases). V lost 5 bases and J 0 bases, leaving 7 bases between the germline ends. The CDR3 runs to 13 residues. The germline gives CDR1 KGHSH, CDR2 LQKENI. For the CDR3, the DNA is TGTGCCAGCTCAAGAGCGGACCAAGAGACCCAGTACTTC. It encodes CASSRADQETQYF.

The V gene is TRBV10-3, the J gene TRBJ1-4, with 7 positions matching TRBD1. The CDR3 consists of 16 residues. The germline V gene encodes CDR1 ENHRY and CDR2 SYGVKD. The ends lost 3 bases at V and 1 base at J; junction bases unmatched: 5. CDR3 sequence (DNA): TGTGCCATCAGTGAAGGATGGACAGGAACTAATGAAAAACTGTTTTTT. Protein sequence: CAISEGWTGTNEKLFF.

V is TRBV10-1 and J is TRBJ1-1; unclear D gene. This CDR3 is 12 amino acids long. The germline V gene has CDR1 WNHNN and CDR2 SYGVQD (reference sequence). Trimming removed 3 bases from V and 4 bases from J, with 6 bases in between. CDR3 sequence reads: CASSDKGTEAFF. CDR3 sequence (DNA): TGCGCCAGCAGTGATAAGGGCACTGAAGCTTTCTTT.

The rearrangement joins TRBV19 to TRBJ1-4, with a possible D match to TRBD1 (6 bases). CDR1 LNHDA and CDR2 SQIVND come from the germline V gene (reference sequence). V was trimmed by 11 bases and J by 4 bases, leaving 14 bases between them. CDR3 length equals 13 residues. In nucleotides, the CDR3 is TGTGCCTCCCAGACAGGTCTTAATGAAAAACTGTTTTTT. This encodes CASQTGLNEKLFF.

The chain links TRBV4-2 to TRBJ1-2, with 7 bases lining up with TRBD1. This CDR3 spans 15 amino acids. Germline-derived CDR1 and CDR2 are LGHNA and YNFKEQ. V shed 4 bases, J shed 3 bases, and the junction held 8 bases outside the gene matches. Here the CDR3 reads CASSPHTGVDYGYTF. For the CDR3, the DNA is TGTGCCAGCAGCCCCCATACAGGGGTCGACTATGGCTACACCTTC.

The rearrangement uses TRBV7-2 and TRBJ2-5; possibly TRBD1 for D (6 bases). V dropped 4 bases and J dropped 2 bases, with 20 bases sitting between them. The CDR3 has 17 amino acids. Germline V gives CDR1 SGHTA, CDR2 FQGNSA. CDR3 region: CASSYPRAGVRQETQYF. CDR3 nucleotide sequence: TGTGCCAGCAGCTACCCGAGGGCAGGGGTTAGGCAAGAGACCCAGTACTTC.